This entry lists 19 T cell receptor beta chains sequenced from one sample in a study of T cell responses to AZD1222 COVID-19 vaccine. Some clones are missing from TCRdb's copy, which holds only in-frame ones; the method was immunoSEQ multiplex PCR. The data show approximately 180,000 clones, about 89% seen once. Sequencing used peripheral blood, obtained on day 0 of AZD1222 vaccination. The receptors come from an adult in good health.

The chain employs TRBV19 and TRBJ1-5, with no clear D. The V and J ends lost 6 bases and 2 bases respectively, with 14 bases between them. The CDR3 loop spans 15 amino acids. Germline V gene sequence: CDR1 LNHDA, CDR2 SQIVND (reference sequence). The CDR3 spells CASRSQARGNQPQHF. The DNA of the CDR3 is TGTGCCAGTAGATCCCAGGCCCGTGGCAATCAGCCCCAGCATTTT. Combining the CDR3 with reference TRBV19 and TRBJ1-5 gives the whole variable domain DGGITQSPKYLFRKEGQNVTLSCEQNLNHDAMYWYRQDPGQGLRLIYYSQIVNDFQKGDIAEGYSVSREKKESFPLTVTSAQKNPTAFYLCASRSQARGNQPQHFGDGTRLSIL.

This clone came up once. The chain employs TRBV6-2 or TRBV6-3 and TRBJ2-5, with 8 positions matching TRBD1. The length of the CDR3 is 17 residues. V lost 2 bases and J lost 1; bases outside the gene matches: 9. From germline, CDR1 is MNHEY and CDR2 SVGEGT. CDR3 DNA: TGTGCCAGCAGTTACCTGGTACAGGGGGGAATCCAAGAGACCCAGTACTTC. This gives the protein CASSYLVQGGIQETQYF.

CDR3 sequence reads: CASSPPDSTDTQYF. CDR3 DNA: TGTGCCAGCAGCCCCCCCGACAGCACAGATACGCAGTATTTT. This rearrangement joins TRBV7-9 to TRBJ2-3; D remains unclear. Germline CDR1 and CDR2: SEHNR and FQNEAQ (reference sequence). The germline V and J ends were trimmed by 5 bases and 0 bases, with 9 bases remaining between them. CDR3 size: 14 residues.

This chain connects TRBV11-1 to TRBJ1-3; D gene ambiguous. CDR3 length: 14 residues. Germline CDR1 and CDR2: SGHAT and FQDESV (reference sequence). V gave up 5 bases and J gave up 0 bases, with 8 bases separating them. The CDR3 DNA reads as TGTGCCAGCAGCCTTACAGACTCTGGAAACACCATATATTTT. As protein: CASSLTDSGNTIYF. The full variable domain, completed using reference TRBV11-1 and TRBJ1-3, is EAEVAQSPRYKITEKSQAVAFWCDPISGHATLYWYRQILGQGPELLVQFQDESVVDDSQLPKDRFSAERLKGVDSTLKIQPAELGDSAMYLCASSLTDSGNTIYFGEGSWLTVV.

The genes are TRBV5-4 and TRBJ1-2, with unresolved D. Trimming left V 1 base short and J 1 base short, with 5 bases between. CDR1 SGHNT and CDR2 YYREEE come from the germline V gene (reference sequence). The CDR3 runs 13 residues. DNA for the CDR3: TGTGCCAGCAGCTTGCGGGGTAACTATGGCTACACCTTC. Its translation is CASSLRGNYGYTF.

The J gene is TRBJ2-2, the V gene TRBV5-8; maybe TRBD1 (5 bases). The CDR3 has 13 residues. In germline, CDR1 is SGHTS, CDR2 YDEGEE. V dropped 3 bases and J dropped 5 bases, with 8 bases sitting between them. DNA of the CDR3: TGTGCCAGCAGCTCGTCAGGGACCGGGGAGCTGTTTTTT. Protein product: CASSSSGTGELFF.

This clone came up once. This chain uses TRBV18 with TRBJ1-5; 12 bases map to TRBD1. The V and J ends lost 2 bases and 6 bases, in that order; junction bases with no gene match: 2. This CDR3 contains 15 residues. The germline V gene encodes CDR1 KGHSH and CDR2 LQKENI. CDR3 bases: TGTGCCAGCTCACCAGGGGACAGGGGGCGTCAGCCCCAGCATTTT. Residues: CASSPGDRGRQPQHF.

This chain joins TRBV19 and TRBJ1-3, with 8 bases identical to TRBD1. CDR1 is LNHDA, CDR2 SQIVND, per germline (reference sequence). There are 14 residues in the CDR3. V shed 6 bases, J shed 0 bases, and the junction held 1 base outside the gene matches. CDR3 in amino acids: CASSQGASGNTIYF. The CDR3 DNA reads as TGTGCCAGTAGCCAGGGGGCCTCTGGAAACACCATATATTTT. The whole variable domain, remainder taken from reference TRBV19 and TRBJ1-3, is DGGITQSPKYLFRKEGQNVTLSCEQNLNHDAMYWYRQDPGQGLRLIYYSQIVNDFQKGDIAEGYSVSREKKESFPLTVTSAQKNPTAFYLCASSQGASGNTIYFGEGSWLTVV.

V and J are TRBV10-1 and TRBJ1-5; no clear D gene. CDR1 is WNHNN and CDR2 is SYGVQD in the germline V gene (reference sequence). Deletions cut 2 bases from V and 7 bases from J, with 9 bases between. This CDR3 is built from 13 residues. CDR3 residues: CASSENQQQPQHF. Written as DNA, the CDR3 is TGCGCCAGCAGTGAGAATCAACAGCAGCCCCAGCATTTT.

This chain links TRBV5-1 with TRBJ2-2; maybe TRBD2 (5 bases). Germline V lookup: CDR1 SGHRS, CDR2 YFSETQ. The V and J ends lost 4 bases and 3 bases respectively, with 19 bases between them. This CDR3 is built from 17 residues. CDR3 nucleotides: TGCGCCAGCAGCCCCCTCGGTGCCCTAGCAGACACCGGGGAGCTGTTTTTT. Amino acids: CASSPLGALADTGELFF.

This clone appeared once. The V call is TRBV4-2, the J call TRBJ2-5; perhaps TRBD2 as D (6 bases). The germline V gene encodes CDR1 LGHNA and CDR2 YNFKEQ. The CDR3 runs to 15 residues. V was pared by 1 base and J by 2 bases, with 11 bases between. The CDR3 DNA sequence: TGTGCCAGCAGCCAAGGCGGGAATGGGCAAGAGACCCAGTACTTC. It translates to CASSQGGNGQETQYF.

The gene calls are TRBV5-1 and TRBJ2-2; tentative D call: TRBD1 (5 bases). In germline, CDR1 is SGHRS, CDR2 YFSETQ. CDR3 length: 14 amino acids. Trimming removed 5 bases at V and 4 bases at J, with 12 bases between. The DNA of the CDR3 is TGCGCCAGCAGTTCGGACATATCCACCGGGGAGCTGTTTTTT. It codes for CASSSDISTGELFF.

This clone was recorded once. This chain joins TRBV19 and TRBJ2-3, with 8 bases fitting TRBD1. The ends lost 5 bases at V and 6 bases at J; junction bases unmatched: 4. CDR3 length: 13 amino acids. The germline gives CDR1 LNHDA, CDR2 SQIVND (reference sequence). Written as DNA, the CDR3 is TGTGCCAGTAGTCAAAGACAGGGGGATACGCAGTATTTT. This translates into CASSQRQGDTQYF. The complete variable domain, with remaining parts taken from reference TRBV19 and TRBJ2-3, reads DGGITQSPKYLFRKEGQNVTLSCEQNLNHDAMYWYRQDPGQGLRLIYYSQIVNDFQKGDIAEGYSVSREKKESFPLTVTSAQKNPTAFYLCASSQRQGDTQYFGPGTRLTVL.

The gene calls are TRBV5-5 and TRBJ1-2, with a weak D call TRBD1 (5 bases). The CDR3 totals 14 residues. Between the trimmed V and J ends, which lost 4 bases and 1 base, there was a span of 11 bases. Per germline, CDR1 SGHKS and CDR2 YYEKEE (reference sequence). The CDR3 bases are TGTGCCAGCAGCCAGGGAGGACTTAACTATGGCTACACCTTC. Translating it yields CASSQGGLNYGYTF.

The chain couples TRBV9 to TRBJ2-6; possibly TRBD1 for D (6 bases). V lost 6 bases, J lost 2 bases, and 6 bases lay in between. Germline-derived CDR1 and CDR2 are SGDLS and YYNGEE. This CDR3 has 13 residues. The CDR3 region is CASKGAGANVLTF. The CDR3 DNA reads TGTGCCAGCAAGGGGGCTGGGGCCAACGTCCTGACTTTC.

The chain combines TRBV6-5 with TRBJ2-7; 7 nucleotides agree with TRBD2. From germline, CDR1 is MNHEY and CDR2 SVGAGI. The CDR3 sequence is 13 residues long. V dropped 6 bases and J dropped 7; count of bases not matched to a gene: 9. For the CDR3, the DNA is TGTGCCAGCAGCCGTCCCGGGGGGTTAGAGCAGTACGTC. This encodes CASSRPGGLEQYV.

The genes are TRBV5-6 and TRBJ1-1; D ambiguous. CDR1 is SGHDT and CDR2 is YYEEEE in the germline V gene. The V and J ends lost 4 bases and 2 bases respectively, with 6 bases between them. The CDR3 is made up of 12 amino acids. The CDR3 DNA reads as TGTGCCAGCAGCCCTTCTAACACTGAAGCTTTCTTT. Protein: CASSPSNTEAFF.

The chain joins TRBV5-6 to TRBJ1-1, with TRBD1 matching 7 bases. Unmatched junction bases numbered 5, after V lost 4 bases and J lost 5 bases. The CDR3 loop spans 13 amino acids. The germline CDR1 and CDR2 sequences are SGHDT and YYEEEE. The CDR3 loop reads CASSLIQGTEAFF. The CDR3 nucleotides read TGTGCCAGCAGCCTAATACAGGGGACTGAAGCTTTCTTT.

The gene calls are TRBV5-6 and TRBJ1-5, with D tentatively TRBD1 (6 bases). The ends were cut back, 1 base at V and 2 bases at J, with 13 bases in the middle. The CDR3 is 16 residues long. Germline V gene sequence: CDR1 SGHDT, CDR2 YYEEEE. CDR3 amino acids: CASSLRPTGRNQPQHF. CDR3 nucleotides: TGTGCCAGCAGCTTGCGACCCACAGGGCGCAATCAGCCCCAGCATTTT.